This T cell receptor (beta chain) is drawn from a study of cytomegalovirus exposure and HLA in healthy donors. Whole-study findings and limits: Rarity marked most TCR sequences, yet some public TCRs occurred in many donors. Excluded: some indistinguishable V segments such as TRBV6-2 and TRBV6-3. The study put under 200 TCR beta chains on its list as cytomegalovirus-associated.

CDR1 SQVTM and CDR2 ANQGSEA come from the germline V gene. V lost 4 bases to trimming and J lost 7 bases, with 14 bases between them. The CDR3 runs to 13 residues. PCR used 60 Vbeta primers and 13 Jbeta primers. TCRdb's copy holds only in-frame clones and misses some; the assay was immunoSEQ multiplex PCR. The sample carries 150,000 to 200,000 clones, roughly two thirds recorded once. With regard to this clone: What it binds is unknown.

Material for sequencing was PBMCs. The receptor was derived from a middle-aged woman in good health and CMV-seropositive. The V call is TRBV29-1, the J call TRBJ2-4; D may be TRBD2 (6 bases). The CDR3 protein is CSVVGTYLNIQYF. The CDR3 nucleotides are TGCAGCGTTGTTGGGACTTATTTGAACATTCAGTACTTC.